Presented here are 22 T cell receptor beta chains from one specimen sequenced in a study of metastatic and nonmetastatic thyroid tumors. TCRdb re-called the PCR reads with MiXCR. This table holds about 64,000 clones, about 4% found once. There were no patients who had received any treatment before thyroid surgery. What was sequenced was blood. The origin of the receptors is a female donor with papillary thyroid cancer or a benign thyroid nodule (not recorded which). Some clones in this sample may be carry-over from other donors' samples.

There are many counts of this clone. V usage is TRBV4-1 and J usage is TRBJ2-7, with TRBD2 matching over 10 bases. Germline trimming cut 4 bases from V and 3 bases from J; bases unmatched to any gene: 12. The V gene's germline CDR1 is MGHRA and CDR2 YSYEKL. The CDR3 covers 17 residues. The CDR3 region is CASSRHPIAGGGYEQYF. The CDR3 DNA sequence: TGCGCCAGCAGCCGCCACCCCATAGCGGGAGGTGGCTACGAGCAGTACTTC.

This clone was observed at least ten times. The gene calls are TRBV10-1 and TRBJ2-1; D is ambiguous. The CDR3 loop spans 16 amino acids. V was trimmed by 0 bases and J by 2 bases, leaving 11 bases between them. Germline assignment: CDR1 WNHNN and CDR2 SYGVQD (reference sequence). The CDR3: CASSESGFSPYNEQFF. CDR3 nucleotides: TGCGCCAGCAGTGAGTCGGGGTTTAGCCCCTACAATGAGCAGTTCTTC.

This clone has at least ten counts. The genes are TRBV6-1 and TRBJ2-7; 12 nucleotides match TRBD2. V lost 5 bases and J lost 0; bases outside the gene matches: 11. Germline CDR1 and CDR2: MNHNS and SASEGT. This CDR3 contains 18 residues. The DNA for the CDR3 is TGTGCCAGCAGTTCACAACTAGCGGGAGGATCGAGCTCCTACGAGCAGTACTTC. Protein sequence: CASSSQLAGGSSSYEQYF.

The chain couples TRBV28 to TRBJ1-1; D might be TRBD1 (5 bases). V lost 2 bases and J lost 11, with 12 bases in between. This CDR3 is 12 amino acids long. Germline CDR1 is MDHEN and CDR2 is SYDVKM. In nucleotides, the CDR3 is TGTGCCAGCAGTTTAAGGTCAGGGAGTGCTTTCTTT. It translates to CASSLRSGSAFF.

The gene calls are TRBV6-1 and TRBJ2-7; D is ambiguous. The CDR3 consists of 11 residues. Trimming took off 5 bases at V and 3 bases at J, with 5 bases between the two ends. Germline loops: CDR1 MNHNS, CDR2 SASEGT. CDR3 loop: CASSTYYEQYF. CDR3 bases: TGTGCCAGCAGTACGTACTACGAGCAGTACTTC.

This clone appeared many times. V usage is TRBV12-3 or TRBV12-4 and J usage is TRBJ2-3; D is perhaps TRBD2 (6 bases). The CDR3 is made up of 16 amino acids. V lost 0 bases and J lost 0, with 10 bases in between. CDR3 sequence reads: CASSLAMGGSTDTQYF. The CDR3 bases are TGTGCCAGCAGTTTAGCGATGGGAGGAAGCACAGATACGCAGTATTTT.

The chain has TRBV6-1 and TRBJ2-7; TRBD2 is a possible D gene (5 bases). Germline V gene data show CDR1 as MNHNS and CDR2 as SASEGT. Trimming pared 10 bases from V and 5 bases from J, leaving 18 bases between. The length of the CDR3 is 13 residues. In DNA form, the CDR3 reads TGTGCCACCCGACGGGAAAGGGAAGACGAGCAGTACTTC. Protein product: CATRREREDEQYF.

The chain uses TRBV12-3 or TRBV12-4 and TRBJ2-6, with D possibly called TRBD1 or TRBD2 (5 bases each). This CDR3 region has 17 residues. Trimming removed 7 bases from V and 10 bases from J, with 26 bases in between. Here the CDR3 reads CASTRGARGSGENVLTF. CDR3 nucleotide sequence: TGTGCCAGCACTCGAGGTGCCCGGGGCTCTGGGGAAAACGTCCTGACTTTC.

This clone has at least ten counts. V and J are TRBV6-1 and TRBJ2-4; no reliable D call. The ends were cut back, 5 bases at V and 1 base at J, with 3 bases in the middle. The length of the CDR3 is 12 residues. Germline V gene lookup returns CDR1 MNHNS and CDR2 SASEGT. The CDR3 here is CASSLAKNIQYF. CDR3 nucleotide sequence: TGTGCCAGCAGTTTGGCCAAAAACATTCAGTACTTC.

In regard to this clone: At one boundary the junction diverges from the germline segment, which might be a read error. DNA for the CDR3: TGTGCCAGCAGCCCGCGGGTAGGGGGCAGGACCTCTAAATATGGCTACACCTTC. Its protein product is CASSPRVGGRTSKYGYTF. This chain connects TRBV6-1 to TRBJ1-2, with 7 bases fitting TRBD1. CDR1 MNHNS and CDR2 SASEGT come from the germline V gene. The length of the CDR3 is 18 residues.

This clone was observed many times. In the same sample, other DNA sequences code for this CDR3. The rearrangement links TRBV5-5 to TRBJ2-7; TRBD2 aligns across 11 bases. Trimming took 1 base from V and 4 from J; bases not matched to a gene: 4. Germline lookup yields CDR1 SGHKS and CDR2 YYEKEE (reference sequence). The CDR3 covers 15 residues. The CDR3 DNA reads TGTGCCAGCAGCTTGCTCCTAGCGGGGGGATACGAGCAGTACTTC. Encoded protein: CASSLLLAGGYEQYF.

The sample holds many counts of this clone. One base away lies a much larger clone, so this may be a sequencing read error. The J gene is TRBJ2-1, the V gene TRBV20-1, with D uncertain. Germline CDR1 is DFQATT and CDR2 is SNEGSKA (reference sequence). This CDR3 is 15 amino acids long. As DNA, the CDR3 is TGCGGTGCCGCAACCCGACTGACGTCCTACAATGAGCAGTTCTTC. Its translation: CGAATRLTSYNEQFF.

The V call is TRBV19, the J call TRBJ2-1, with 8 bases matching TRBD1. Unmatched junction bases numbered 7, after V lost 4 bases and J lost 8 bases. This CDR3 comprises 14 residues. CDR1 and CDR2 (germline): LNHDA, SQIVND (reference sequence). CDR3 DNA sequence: TGTGCCAGTAGTAAAGGACAGGGTCGCGATGAGCAGTTCTTC. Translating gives CASSKGQGRDEQFF.

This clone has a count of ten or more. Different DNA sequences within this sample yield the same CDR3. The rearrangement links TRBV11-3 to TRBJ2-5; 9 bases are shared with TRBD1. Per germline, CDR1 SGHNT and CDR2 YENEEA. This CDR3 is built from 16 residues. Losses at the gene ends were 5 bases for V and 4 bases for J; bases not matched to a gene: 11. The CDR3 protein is CASSTPGTGSRETQYF. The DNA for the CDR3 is TGTGCCAGCAGCACCCCCGGGACAGGGAGTCGAGAGACCCAGTACTTC.

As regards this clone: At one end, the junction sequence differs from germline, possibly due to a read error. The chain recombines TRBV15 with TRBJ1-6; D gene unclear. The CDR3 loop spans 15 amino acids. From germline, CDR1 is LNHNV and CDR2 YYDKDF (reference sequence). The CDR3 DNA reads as TGTGTCACCAGCAGTCAGACGCTAATCAATTCACCCCTCCACTTT. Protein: CVTSSQTLINSPLHF.

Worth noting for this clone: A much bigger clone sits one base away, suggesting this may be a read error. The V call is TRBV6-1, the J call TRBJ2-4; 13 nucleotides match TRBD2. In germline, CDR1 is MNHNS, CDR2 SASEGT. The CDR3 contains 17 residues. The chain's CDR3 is CASSPRTSGSVKNIHYF. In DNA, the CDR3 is TGTGCCAGCAGTCCACGGACTAGCGGGAGTGTGAAAAACATTCATTACTTC.

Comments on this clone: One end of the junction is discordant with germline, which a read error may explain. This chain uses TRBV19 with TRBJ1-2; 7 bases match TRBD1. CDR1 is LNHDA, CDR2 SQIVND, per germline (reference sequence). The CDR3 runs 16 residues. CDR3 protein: CASSMGDRATNYVYTF. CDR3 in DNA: TGTGCCAGTAGTATGGGAGACAGGGCTACTAACTATGTCTACACCTTC.

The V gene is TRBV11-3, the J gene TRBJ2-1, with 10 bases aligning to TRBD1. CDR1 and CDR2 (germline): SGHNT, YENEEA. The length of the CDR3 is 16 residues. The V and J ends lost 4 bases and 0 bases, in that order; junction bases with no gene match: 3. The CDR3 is CASSSRDRGSYNEQFF. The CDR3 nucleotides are TGTGCCAGCAGCTCCCGGGACAGGGGCTCCTACAATGAGCAGTTCTTC.

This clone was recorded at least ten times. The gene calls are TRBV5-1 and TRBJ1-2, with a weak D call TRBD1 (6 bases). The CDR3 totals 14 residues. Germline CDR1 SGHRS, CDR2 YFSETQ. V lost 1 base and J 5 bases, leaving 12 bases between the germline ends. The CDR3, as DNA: TGCGCCAGCAGCTTGACGGACAGCCGATATGGCTACACCTTC. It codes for CASSLTDSRYGYTF.

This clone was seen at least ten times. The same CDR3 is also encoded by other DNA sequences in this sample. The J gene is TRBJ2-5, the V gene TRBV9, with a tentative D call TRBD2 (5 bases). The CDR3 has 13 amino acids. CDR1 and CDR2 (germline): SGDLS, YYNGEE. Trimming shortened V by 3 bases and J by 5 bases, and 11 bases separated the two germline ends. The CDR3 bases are TGTGCCAGCAGCGCGGACCCGGGGGAGACCCAGTACTTC. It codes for CASSADPGETQYF. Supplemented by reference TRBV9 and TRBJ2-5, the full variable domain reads DSGVTQTPKHLITATGQRVTLRCSPRSGDLSVYWYQQSLDQGLQFLIQYYNGEERAKGNILERFSAQQFPDLHSELNLSSLELGDSALYFCASSADPGETQYFGPGTRLLVL.

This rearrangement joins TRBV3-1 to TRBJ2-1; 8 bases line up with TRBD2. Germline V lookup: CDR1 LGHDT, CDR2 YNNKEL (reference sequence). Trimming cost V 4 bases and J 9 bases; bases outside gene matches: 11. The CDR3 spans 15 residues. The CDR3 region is CASSPRAGAGGEQFF. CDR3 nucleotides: TGTGCCAGCAGCCCCAGAGCGGGAGCTGGCGGTGAGCAGTTCTTC.

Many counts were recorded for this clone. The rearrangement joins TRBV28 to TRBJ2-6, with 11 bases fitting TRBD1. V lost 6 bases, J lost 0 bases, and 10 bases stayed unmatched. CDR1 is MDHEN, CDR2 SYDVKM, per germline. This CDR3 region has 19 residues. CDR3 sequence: CASRGQGVSGGSGANVLTF. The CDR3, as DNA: TGTGCCAGCAGGGGACAGGGGGTGTCTGGTGGCTCTGGGGCCAACGTCCTGACTTTC.